This T cell receptor (beta chain) was identified in a study of T cells in Graves' hyperthyroidism and ophthalmopathy. RNA transcripts provided the source from which TCR beta CDR3 regions were amplified. First-round RT-PCR with HTBI primers amplified the TCR CDR3 region. TCRdb reprocessed the multiplex PCR reads with MiXCR, giving one entry per CDR3 protein. The sample comprises about 700,000 distinct CDR3 sequences, roughly 45% of which are singletons, and 7% to 7.5% rests with the top ten. With 0 bases removed from V and 4 bases from J, the gap between germline ends came to 15 bases. This CDR3 has 16 amino acids. Germline-derived CDR1 and CDR2 are ENHRY and SYGVKD. Patients were excluded because of uncontrolled infection, other autoimmune disease, pregnancy or lactation.

This sequence joins TRBV10-3 and TRBJ1-2; D possibly corresponds to TRBD1 (5 bases). The sequenced sample was peripheral blood or thyroid tissue (not recorded which). The source of this sequence is an adult man with Graves' disease, either hyperthyroidism or ophthalmopathy (not recorded which). The CDR3 loop is CAISESRAGRIYGYTF. In DNA form, the CDR3 reads TGTGCCATCAGTGAGTCAAGGGCAGGGAGAATCTATGGCTACACCTTC.